The entry below describes one T cell receptor (beta chain). The target antigen is unknown. MiXCR was run by TCRdb on the RT-PCR reads, yielding one entry per CDR3 protein. The top ten hold 5.5% to 8% of the sample, which has 650,000 to 850,000 distinct CDR3 sequences, over 11% seen once. This sample is drawn from a study of response to subunit inactivated influenza vaccine. Study results and limitations: T cells newly recruited by each seasonal influenza vaccination are few, the authors suggested.

The sample here was PBMCs from blood, taken roughly 15 days before vaccination. The TCR was taken from a man in his fifties or sixties who received an inactivated influenza vaccine.

CDR3 protein: CASSGLAGARDNEQFF. The CDR3 nucleotides are TGTGCCAGCAGCGGGCTAGCGGGCGCCCGGGACAATGAGCAGTTCTTC. The chain joins TRBV11-2 to TRBJ2-1; 8 bases are shared with TRBD2. The CDR3 contains 16 residues. Germline V lookup: CDR1 SGHAT, CDR2 FQNNGV. V shed 5 bases and J 5 bases; nucleotides not matched to a gene: 11.